Shown below are 32 T cell receptor beta chains from a single sample sequenced in a study of technical replicates of blood from several donors. Using immunoSEQ multiplex PCR, the repertoire was profiled, and TCRdb retains in-frame clones only, with some absent. The sample has about 80,000 clones; around nine tenths are singletons. Source material: T cells isolated from PBMCs. All receptors derive from a human donor in good health.

The chain employs TRBV7-8 and TRBJ2-1, with 7 bases identical to TRBD1. Germline V gene data show CDR1 as SGHVS and CDR2 as FQNEAQ. The CDR3 runs to 18 residues. V lost 0 bases and J lost 6; bases outside the gene matches: 14. The CDR3 reads CASSLASPGQQLRNEQFF. Here the CDR3 DNA reads TGTGCCAGCAGCTTAGCGTCTCCGGGACAGCAGTTACGCAATGAGCAGTTCTTC.

The chain joins TRBV6-1 to TRBJ2-1; TRBD2 is a possible D gene (6 bases). The germline V and J ends were trimmed by 2 bases and 4 bases, with 15 bases remaining between them. The CDR3 contains 16 residues. Looked up from germline, CDR1 is MNHNS and CDR2 is SASEGT. CDR3 coding DNA: TGTGCCAGCAGTGAAACTACGGGAGTGGGGTACAATGAGCAGTTCTTC. Its translation is CASSETTGVGYNEQFF.

This clone was observed a few times. The chain joins TRBV25-1 to TRBJ1-5; unclear D gene. The ends were cut back, 0 bases at V and 1 base at J, with 4 bases in the middle. CDR3 length: 14 amino acids. CDR1 and CDR2 from the germline V gene are MGHDK and SYGVNS. The CDR3 protein is CASSEYGSNQPQHF. The CDR3 region has the DNA TGTGCCAGCAGTGAATATGGCAGCAATCAGCCCCAGCATTTT. Variable domain in full (rest from reference TRBV25-1 and TRBJ1-5): EADIYQTPRYLVIGTGKKITLECSQTMGHDKMYWYQQDPGMELHLIHYSYGVNSTEKGDLSSESTVSRIRTEHFPLTLESARPSHTSQYLCASSEYGSNQPQHFGDGTRLSIL.

This clone was counted a single time. The V call is TRBV6-1, the J call TRBJ2-7; D is possibly TRBD1 (5 bases). V lost 10 bases, J lost 2 bases, and 9 bases lay in between. The CDR3 contains 11 residues. Germline V gene lookup returns CDR1 MNHNS and CDR2 SASEGT. This CDR3 reads CAIGQTYEQYF. For the CDR3, the DNA is TGTGCCATTGGACAAACCTACGAGCAGTACTTC.

The chain employs TRBV6-4 and TRBJ2-1, with 10 positions matching TRBD1. Trimming removed 6 bases from V and 7 bases from J; junction bases left unmatched: 12. Germline values: CDR1 MRHNA, CDR2 SNTAGT. CDR3 length: 16 amino acids. CDR3 sequence (DNA): TGTGCCAGCAGCCGTACGGTAGGGACAGGGGCAAATGAGCAGTTCTTC. Its protein is CASSRTVGTGANEQFF.

This chain uses TRBV4-3 with TRBJ1-4; D ambiguous. This CDR3 comprises 15 residues. Germline V lookup: CDR1 LGHNA, CDR2 YSLEER. The ends were cut back, 2 bases at V and 3 bases at J, with 10 bases in the middle. CDR3: CASSQTDRANEKLFF. The CDR3 DNA reads TGCGCCAGCAGCCAAACTGATAGAGCTAATGAAAAACTGTTTTTT.

V and J are TRBV5-4 and TRBJ2-1; TRBD2 is a possible D gene (5 bases). Germline V lookup: CDR1 SGHNT, CDR2 YYREEE (reference sequence). V shed 4 bases and J shed 9 bases, with 14 bases lying between them. The CDR3 runs 13 residues. The CDR3 DNA reads as TGTGCCAGCAGCAACGGAGGAGACGGTGAGCAGTTCTTC. Residues: CASSNGGDGEQFF.

The J gene is TRBJ1-3, the V gene TRBV6-1, with D unclear. The CDR3 is made up of 15 amino acids. Germline lookup yields CDR1 MNHNS and CDR2 SASEGT. V lost 1 base, J lost 3 bases, and 10 bases lay in between. The CDR3 DNA reads TGTGCCAGCAGTGAAGATGCGGGGTATGGAAACACCATATATTTT. Protein: CASSEDAGYGNTIYF.

V usage is TRBV19 and J usage is TRBJ2-7; D is perhaps TRBD1 (5 bases). This CDR3 is built from 13 residues. V gave up 6 bases and J gave up 2 bases, with 11 bases separating them. Germline CDR1 reads LNHDA; CDR2 reads SQIVND (reference sequence). The CDR3, as DNA: TGTGCCAGTAGCCCAGGGCGACCCTACGAGCAGTACTTC. Protein sequence: CASSPGRPYEQYF. The whole variable domain, filled in from reference TRBV19 and TRBJ2-7, reads DGGITQSPKYLFRKEGQNVTLSCEQNLNHDAMYWYRQDPGQGLRLIYYSQIVNDFQKGDIAEGYSVSREKKESFPLTVTSAQKNPTAFYLCASSPGRPYEQYFGPGTRLTVT.

The chain is built from TRBV4-3 and TRBJ2-7; a possible D gene is TRBD1 (5 bases). In germline, CDR1 is LGHNA, CDR2 YSLEER. CDR3 length: 15 amino acids. V lost 1 base, J lost 1 base, and 11 bases lay in between. For the CDR3, the DNA is TGCGCCAGCAGCCAAGGACAGACCGGTTCCTACGAGCAGTACTTC. As protein: CASSQGQTGSYEQYF.

This chain joins TRBV6-5 and TRBJ2-7; D uncertain. The V gene's germline CDR1 is MNHEY and CDR2 SVGAGI. V was trimmed by 4 bases and J by 2 bases, leaving 15 bases between them. This CDR3 region has 15 residues. CDR3 in amino acids: CASSWRHSFPYEQYF. CDR3 in DNA: TGTGCCAGCAGTTGGCGACACAGCTTCCCCTACGAGCAGTACTTC.

J is TRBJ2-1 and V is TRBV11-3; 10 positions match TRBD2. The CDR3 is 17 residues long. V lost 4 bases and J lost 4; bases outside the gene matches: 10. Germline assignment: CDR1 SGHNT and CDR2 YENEEA. CDR3 region: CASSSSIGSGRYNEQFF. Written as DNA, the CDR3 is TGTGCCAGCAGCTCCTCTATTGGTAGCGGGAGGTACAATGAGCAGTTCTTC.

The sample holds one count of this clone. This chain connects TRBV7-6 to TRBJ2-3, with 8 bases aligning to TRBD2. Germline V lookup: CDR1 SGHVS, CDR2 FNYEAQ. The CDR3 is 16 residues long. The J segment lost 5 bases and the V segment lost 0 bases, leaving 7 bases of the junction unmatched. CDR3 sequence: CASSLAGREGIDTQYF. DNA for the CDR3: TGTGCCAGCAGCTTAGCGGGCCGGGAGGGCATAGATACGCAGTATTTT.

The chain uses TRBV9 and TRBJ2-3, with D perhaps TRBD2 (6 bases). CDR1 and CDR2 (germline): SGDLS, YYNGEE. V gave up 4 bases and J gave up 4 bases, with 22 bases separating them. This CDR3 comprises 17 residues. Written as DNA, the CDR3 is TGTGCCAGCAGCACGACCGGAGGGAGCTCCATCCCAGATACGCAGTATTTT. Amino acid sequence: CASSTTGGSSIPDTQYF.

The genes are TRBV7-2 and TRBJ1-5, with 7 bases that match TRBD1. Unmatched junction bases numbered 3, after V lost 5 bases and J lost 2 bases. Germline V gene sequence: CDR1 SGHTA, CDR2 FQGNSA. The length of the CDR3 is 14 residues. The CDR3 loop is CASSRQGGNQPQHF. As DNA, the CDR3 is TGTGCCAGCAGCCGACAGGGAGGCAATCAGCCCCAGCATTTT.

The chain is built from TRBV7-6 and TRBJ2-5; maybe TRBD1 (5 bases). V was trimmed by 6 bases and J by 4 bases, leaving 18 bases between them. Germline-derived CDR1 and CDR2 are SGHVS and FNYEAQ. This CDR3 has 15 amino acids. CDR3 DNA: TGTGCCAGCAGTCGAGCCCGACAGACCGGAGAGACCCAGTACTTC. Translated, it gives CASSRARQTGETQYF.

The chain recombines TRBV7-2 with TRBJ2-1; perhaps TRBD2 as D (6 bases). There are 15 residues in the CDR3. Trimming left V 5 bases short and J 4 bases short, with 15 bases between. Per germline, CDR1 SGHTA and CDR2 FQGNSA. Written as DNA, the CDR3 is TGTGCCAGCAGCCCGGGACTTCCCCCGTACAATGAGCAGTTCTTC. Translated, it gives CASSPGLPPYNEQFF. Full variable domain (rest looked up from reference TRBV7-2 and TRBJ2-1): GAGVSQSPSNKVTEKGKDVELRCDPISGHTALYWYRQSLGQGLEFLIYFQGNSAPDKSGLPSDRFSAERTGGSVSTLTIQRTQQEDSAVYLCASSPGLPPYNEQFFGPGTRLTVL.

The chain uses TRBV5-6 and TRBJ1-1; D uncertain. Germline V gene data show CDR1 as SGHDT and CDR2 as YYEEEE. There are 12 residues in the CDR3. V lost 3 bases and J 4 bases, leaving 7 bases between the germline ends. The CDR3 DNA is TGTGCCAGCAGCTCCCCCCGCACTGAAGCTTTCTTT. Protein: CASSSPRTEAFF.

The J gene is TRBJ2-1, the V gene TRBV5-4, with D uncertain. Trimming took 2 bases from V and 8 from J, leaving 8 bases between them. The length of the CDR3 is 12 residues. CDR1 and CDR2 from the germline V gene are SGHNT and YYREEE (reference sequence). CDR3 amino acids: CASSFPRDEQFF. The CDR3, as DNA: TGTGCCAGCAGCTTTCCCCGGGATGAGCAGTTCTTC.

This chain connects TRBV19 to TRBJ2-2; TRBD1 is a possible D gene (6 bases). This CDR3 has 19 residues. The germline V gene has CDR1 LNHDA and CDR2 SQIVND (reference sequence). Trimming took 6 bases from V and 7 from J, leaving 30 bases between them. CDR3 sequence reads: CASSILFGTSQGWIGELFF. CDR3 nucleotide sequence: TGTGCCAGTAGCATCCTCTTTGGAACATCACAGGGCTGGATCGGGGAGCTGTTTTTT.

This clone was picked up one time. The V and J genes are TRBV5-1 and TRBJ2-5, with a possible D match to TRBD1 (5 bases). Trimming took off 0 bases at V and 3 bases at J, with 12 bases between the two ends. CDR3 length: 15 amino acids. CDR1 is SGHRS, CDR2 YFSETQ, per germline. CDR3 loop: CASSLEGVPEETQYF. CDR3 nucleotide sequence: TGCGCCAGCAGCTTGGAAGGGGTCCCGGAAGAGACCCAGTACTTC. The full variable domain, rest sourced from reference TRBV5-1 and TRBJ2-5, is KAGVTQTPRYLIKTRGQQVTLSCSPISGHRSVSWYQQTPGQGLQFLFEYFSETQRNKGNFPGRFSGRQFSNSRSEMNVSTLELGDSALYLCASSLEGVPEETQYFGPGTRLLVL.

This clone has a single count. This chain joins TRBV28 and TRBJ2-1, with 10 bases fitting TRBD1. Trimming removed 5 bases from V and 7 bases from J; junction bases left unmatched: 11. This CDR3 is built from 16 residues. CDR1 and CDR2 (germline): MDHEN, SYDVKM. CDR3 nucleotide sequence: TGTGCCAGCAGTACGGAATCCGACAGGGGGCGGAATGAGCAGTTCTTC. Translating gives CASSTESDRGRNEQFF.

CDR3 amino acids: CASSEEASSYNEQFF. CDR3 DNA sequence: TGCGCCAGCAGTGAGGAGGCTAGCTCCTACAATGAGCAGTTCTTC. J is TRBJ2-1 and V is TRBV10-1; D unresolved. The ends were cut back, 2 bases at V and 0 bases at J, with 8 bases in the middle. The length of the CDR3 is 15 residues. Germline lookup yields CDR1 WNHNN and CDR2 SYGVQD (reference sequence).

The chain joins TRBV19 to TRBJ2-1, with 15 bases lining up with TRBD2. Trimming at V came to 4 bases and at J to 8 bases, leaving 6 bases not matched to a gene. Germline V gives CDR1 LNHDA, CDR2 SQIVND (reference sequence). The CDR3 loop spans 16 amino acids. This chain's CDR3 is CASSTWTSGREYEQFF. The CDR3 DNA follows: TGTGCCAGTAGTACCTGGACTAGCGGGAGGGAGTATGAGCAGTTCTTC.

The genes are TRBV19 and TRBJ2-2; 11 nucleotides match TRBD2. CDR1 is LNHDA and CDR2 is SQIVND in the germline V gene (reference sequence). The CDR3 length is 14 residues. Trimming cost V 7 bases and J 5 bases; bases outside gene matches: 3. The DNA of the CDR3 is TGTGCCAGTACCACTAGCGGGAGTACCGGGGAGCTGTTTTTT. It encodes CASTTSGSTGELFF.

The V and J genes are TRBV5-1 and TRBJ2-1; 9 bases match TRBD2. Germline lookup yields CDR1 SGHRS and CDR2 YFSETQ. The CDR3 runs to 16 residues. The trim removed 1 base at V and 4 bases at J, leaving 6 bases unmatched. CDR3 residues: CASSLWASGTYNEQFF. For the CDR3, the DNA is TGCGCCAGCAGCTTGTGGGCTAGCGGGACTTACAATGAGCAGTTCTTC.

The chain combines TRBV25-1 with TRBJ2-1; 10 nucleotides match TRBD2. The CDR3 contains 14 residues. The V and J ends lost 5 bases and 9 bases, in that order; junction bases with no gene match: 7. Germline CDR1 reads MGHDK; CDR2 reads SYGVNS. CDR3 amino acids: CASSPSGSYGEQFF. The CDR3 DNA sequence: TGTGCCAGCAGTCCTAGCGGGAGTTACGGTGAGCAGTTCTTC.

The chain employs TRBV5-4 and TRBJ2-1, with TRBD2 identical over 13 bases. The V and J ends lost 4 bases and 9 bases, in that order; junction bases with no gene match: 7. CDR3 length equals 15 residues. Germline values: CDR1 SGHNT, CDR2 YYREEE (reference sequence). Here the CDR3 DNA reads TGTGCCAGCAGCGCGGGACTAGCGGGAAGAGTTGAGCAGTTCTTC. This encodes CASSAGLAGRVEQFF.

This chain joins TRBV7-2 and TRBJ2-1; D is perhaps TRBD2 (5 bases). The CDR3 runs 13 residues. V lost 5 bases and J 8 bases, leaving 13 bases between the germline ends. CDR1 is SGHTA, CDR2 FQGNSA, per germline. The CDR3 protein is CASSPGLTDEQFF. The CDR3 DNA follows: TGTGCCAGCAGCCCCGGACTGACGGATGAGCAGTTCTTC.

The chain links TRBV25-1 to TRBJ2-3; 11 nucleotides align to TRBD2. The CDR3 runs 14 residues. Germline V gene lookup returns CDR1 MGHDK and CDR2 SYGVNS. The V segment lost 6 bases and the J segment 3 bases; nucleotides outside the gene matches: 2. The CDR3 coding sequence is TGTGCCAGCAGAGTAGCGGGAGGGACAGATACGCAGTATTTT. Translated: CASRVAGGTDTQYF. The variable domain in full, completed from reference TRBV25-1 and TRBJ2-3, reads EADIYQTPRYLVIGTGKKITLECSQTMGHDKMYWYQQDPGMELHLIHYSYGVNSTEKGDLSSESTVSRIRTEHFPLTLESARPSHTSQYLCASRVAGGTDTQYFGPGTRLTVL.

The chain uses TRBV5-1 and TRBJ2-7, with D unresolved. Trimming removed 0 bases at V and 0 bases at J, with 16 bases between. The CDR3 has 17 amino acids. From germline, CDR1 is SGHRS and CDR2 YFSETQ. The CDR3 sequence: CASSLEPTKASSYEQYF. The CDR3 DNA reads as TGCGCCAGCAGCTTGGAACCCACGAAAGCAAGCTCCTACGAGCAGTACTTC.

This clone has only one observation. The chain links TRBV27 to TRBJ2-7, with 7 bases aligning to TRBD1. Germline loops: CDR1 MNHEY, CDR2 SMNVEV (reference sequence). V lost 4 bases to trimming and J lost 6 bases; unmatched junction nucleotides: 12. This CDR3 is 15 amino acids long. CDR3 in DNA: TGTGCCAGCAGTTATCTGGGACAGTCAGTGTTCGAGCAGTACTTC. Translated: CASSYLGQSVFEQYF.